The 14 T cell receptor beta chains presented below share a single source sample, sequenced in a study of shared clonotypes between healthy human individuals. Naive CD8 cells lacked CD45RO and underwent positive selection for CCR7, leaving out terminally differentiated effector memory CD45RA+ cells. The repertoire was sequenced with immunoSEQ multiplex PCR; TCRdb's copy has only in-frame clones and lacks some. The sample consists of around 2,000,000 clones, about 93% of them appearing once. The sequencing sample was made of naive CD8+ T cells from PBMCs. These receptors all come from a man younger than 35 in good health. Some clones in this sample may be carry-over from other donors' samples.

V and J are TRBV27 and TRBJ1-4; 8 nucleotides line up with TRBD1. J lost 4 bases, V lost 6 bases, and 4 bases had no gene match. The CDR3 contains 14 residues. Germline CDR1 and CDR2: MNHEY and SMNVEV (reference sequence). The CDR3 spells CASRTGVRNEKLFF. The CDR3, as DNA: TGTGCCAGCAGGACAGGGGTCCGTAATGAAAAACTGTTTTTT.

V is TRBV10-3 and J is TRBJ2-7; possible D gene TRBD1, 5 bases. V was shortened by 2 bases and J by 7 bases, with 21 bases between the two germline ends. The CDR3 runs 16 residues. Germline V gene sequence: CDR1 ENHRY, CDR2 SYGVKD. The chain's CDR3 is CAISEPDAMGPLEQYF. The CDR3 DNA reads TGTGCCATCAGTGAGCCCGACGCCATGGGGCCTTTAGAGCAGTACTTC.

The V call is TRBV25-1, the J call TRBJ1-2, with 10 bases fitting TRBD1. Germline V gene sequence: CDR1 MGHDK, CDR2 SYGVNS. The CDR3 sequence is 12 residues long. Trimming took 6 bases from V and 6 from J; bases not matched to a gene: 1. The CDR3 sequence is CASRTGGHGYTF. In nucleotides, the CDR3 is TGTGCCAGCAGGACAGGGGGCCATGGCTACACCTTC.

This sequence joins TRBV9 and TRBJ2-6, with D unresolved. With 5 bases removed from V and 0 bases from J, the gap between germline ends came to 6 bases. Germline values: CDR1 SGDLS, CDR2 YYNGEE. The CDR3 runs to 14 residues. This CDR3 reads CASRGISGANVLTF. For the CDR3, the DNA is TGTGCCAGCAGGGGCATCTCTGGGGCCAACGTCCTGACTTTC.

The chain carries TRBV11-2 and TRBJ2-7; TRBD2 is a possible D gene (5 bases). Germline V gene data show CDR1 as SGHAT and CDR2 as FQNNGV. Between the trimmed V and J ends, which lost 4 bases and 1 base, there was a span of 11 bases. CDR3 length equals 14 residues. CDR3 sequence (DNA): TGTGCCAGCAGCTCGGCGGGCGGTTCCTACGAGCAGTACTTC. It codes for CASSSAGGSYEQYF.

The chain carries TRBV7-2 and TRBJ2-1; D is undetermined. Germline CDR1 reads SGHTA; CDR2 reads FQGNSA. Trimming stripped 6 bases from V and 10 bases from J, with 16 bases between. The CDR3 covers 13 residues. CDR3 residues: CASSEIRAGEQFF. The CDR3 bases are TGTGCCAGCAGTGAGATCCGTGCTGGGGAGCAGTTCTTC.

The chain joins TRBV19 to TRBJ2-1; a weak D match, TRBD1 (6 bases). CDR1 is LNHDA, CDR2 SQIVND, per germline (reference sequence). Trimming shortened V by 10 bases and J by 0 bases, and 13 bases separated the two germline ends. CDR3 length: 14 amino acids. The CDR3 DNA is TGTGCCACCAGGGGAGTAAGCTCCTACAATGAGCAGTTCTTC. Residues: CATRGVSSYNEQFF.

The V call is TRBV5-1, the J call TRBJ2-1; D is undetermined. This CDR3 region has 13 residues. CDR1 and CDR2 from the germline V gene are SGHRS and YFSETQ. The ends were cut back, 5 bases at V and 4 bases at J, with 10 bases in the middle. The CDR3 coding sequence is TGCGCCAGCAGGGAGATCTTGTACAATGAGCAGTTCTTC. It encodes CASREILYNEQFF.

This chain connects TRBV19 to TRBJ2-2; D is undetermined. V was trimmed by 7 bases and J by 8 bases, leaving 11 bases between them. The CDR3 spans 12 residues. CDR1 and CDR2 from the germline V gene are LNHDA and SQIVND (reference sequence). The CDR3 DNA sequence: TGTGCCAGTAATAACGGTGGGGGGGAGCTGTTTTTT. Protein sequence: CASNNGGGELFF.

The V call is TRBV7-9, the J call TRBJ2-1, with D possibly being TRBD2 (6 bases). Trimming left V 5 bases short and J 7 bases short, with 21 bases between. The CDR3 has 16 amino acids. Germline-derived CDR1 and CDR2 are SEHNR and FQNEAQ (reference sequence). The CDR3 DNA sequence: TGTGCCAGCAGCAACCCAGAAGGACTACCCTTGAATGAGCAGTTCTTC. It specifies CASSNPEGLPLNEQFF.

The V call is TRBV7-8, the J call TRBJ2-6; D uncertain. There are 18 residues in the CDR3. The V end was cut by 1 base, the J end by 1 base, with 14 bases between. Germline lookup yields CDR1 SGHVS and CDR2 FQNEAQ. The CDR3 reads CASSLDKGLGSGANVLTF. The CDR3 DNA reads as TGTGCCAGCAGCTTAGATAAGGGTTTGGGTTCTGGGGCCAACGTCCTGACTTTC.

The CDR3 sequence: CASSWRVDTEAFF. The CDR3 nucleotides are TGTGCCAGCAGTTGGCGGGTGGACACTGAAGCTTTCTTT. J is TRBJ1-1 and V is TRBV6-1, with D unclear. CDR3 length: 13 residues. From germline, CDR1 is MNHNS and CDR2 SASEGT. The V gene lost 5 bases and the J gene lost 3 bases, with 10 bases spanning the gap.

This chain uses TRBV29-1 with TRBJ1-2, with D possibly matching TRBD1 (6 bases). V shed 7 bases and J shed 1 base, with 16 bases lying between them. Germline assignment: CDR1 SQVTM and CDR2 ANQGSEA. The CDR3 has 14 amino acids. Here the CDR3 DNA reads TGCAGCGCAGTACCCAGGGGAGTTAACTATGGCTACACCTTC. Residues: CSAVPRGVNYGYTF.

V gene TRBV7-9 combines with J gene TRBJ2-4; 12 bases are a match to TRBD2. J lost 3 bases, V lost 5 bases, and 14 bases had no gene match. CDR1 is SEHNR, CDR2 FQNEAQ, per germline (reference sequence). CDR3 length: 19 residues. CDR3 bases: TGTGCCAGCAGCCCAGGTCCTAGCGGGAGGGCCGATGTCAAAAACATTCAGTACTTC. This sequence encodes CASSPGPSGRADVKNIQYF. Full variable domain (remainder filled in from reference TRBV7-9 and TRBJ2-4): DTGVSQNPRHKITKRGQNVTFRCDPISEHNRLYWYRQTLGQGPEFLTYFQNEAQLEKSRLLSDRFSAERPKGSFSTLEIQRTEQGDSAMYLCASSPGPSGRADVKNIQYFGAGTRLSVL.